One and the same sample provided the 27 T cell receptor beta chains below, sequenced in a study of CD8 T cells in Susac syndrome. Random-hexamer reverse transcription was applied to roughly 0.5 to 1 ug RNA. TCRdb itself ran the immunoSEQ multiplex PCR reads through MiXCR, one entry per CDR3 protein. Seen here are around 25,000 distinct CDR3 sequences, 80% to 95% observed once, and the top ten hold approximately 0.65%. Sequences were obtained from CD8+ T cells from PBMCs. These TCRs come from a human donor with Susac syndrome.

This clonotype has a single count. The rearrangement links TRBV28 to TRBJ1-4; D is uncertain. This CDR3 is built from 15 residues. Germline CDR1 MDHEN, CDR2 SYDVKM. Trimming pared 3 bases from V and 8 bases from J, leaving 16 bases between. This chain's CDR3 is CASSFQGPAREKLFF. The CDR3 DNA follows: TGTGCCAGCAGTTTCCAAGGGCCAGCCAGGGAAAAACTGTTTTTT.

The chain joins TRBV6-5 to TRBJ2-3, with a tentative D call TRBD1 (5 bases). Trimming pared 5 bases from V and 1 base from J, leaving 13 bases between. The CDR3 runs 15 residues. Per germline, CDR1 MNHEY and CDR2 SVGAGI. Here the CDR3 DNA reads TGTGCCAGCAGTACGCAGGGTCGTGGCACAGATACGCAGTATTTT. Translated, it gives CASSTQGRGTDTQYF.

The chain employs TRBV20-1 and TRBJ1-5, with 8 positions matching TRBD1. Trimming cost V 6 bases and J 5 bases; bases outside gene matches: 9. This CDR3 is built from 14 residues. Germline V lookup: CDR1 DFQATT, CDR2 SNEGSKA (reference sequence). CDR3: CSAEQQGADQPQHF. The DNA of the CDR3 is TGCAGTGCAGAACAGCAGGGGGCCGATCAGCCCCAGCATTTT.

The rearrangement links TRBV12-3 or TRBV12-4 to TRBJ2-3; a weak D match, TRBD1 (7 bases). V was trimmed by 3 bases and J by 3 bases, leaving 10 bases between them. This CDR3 has 14 residues. CDR3: CASSFAGGTDTQYF. Written as DNA, the CDR3 is TGTGCCAGCAGTTTCGCAGGGGGGACAGATACGCAGTATTTT.

The rearrangement links TRBV14 to TRBJ2-1, with D perhaps matching TRBD1 or TRBD2 (5 bases each). Trimming shortened V by 1 base and J by 0 bases, and 16 bases separated the two germline ends. The CDR3 extends over 18 amino acids. Per the germline V gene, CDR1 is SGHDN and CDR2 is FVKESK. CDR3 bases: TGTGCCAGCAGCCAAGGGGGGTCGCTCCCTCCCTCCTACAATGAGCAGTTCTTC. Amino acid sequence: CASSQGGSLPPSYNEQFF.

The chain employs TRBV6-5 and TRBJ2-7, with a weak D call TRBD1 (5 bases). V was clipped by 0 bases and J by 2 bases, with 14 bases between them. The CDR3 is made up of 16 amino acids. Germline CDR1 and CDR2: MNHEY and SVGAGI. The CDR3 spells CASSYSMGPKTYEQYF. The CDR3 DNA is TGTGCCAGCAGTTACTCGATGGGGCCAAAAACCTACGAGCAGTACTTC.

The chain combines TRBV28 with TRBJ2-7, with 7 bases matching TRBD1. Germline values: CDR1 MDHEN, CDR2 SYDVKM. Trimming took 6 bases from V and 2 from J; bases not matched to a gene: 7. This CDR3 is 14 amino acids long. The DNA of the CDR3 is TGTGCCAGCAGCCCCGGACAGGTAACCTACGAGCAGTACTTC. It yields the protein CASSPGQVTYEQYF.

The chain recombines TRBV4-1 with TRBJ1-1, with D maybe TRBD1 (5 bases). The CDR3 totals 13 residues. Trimming took 4 bases from V and 4 from J, leaving 10 bases between them. From germline, CDR1 is MGHRA and CDR2 YSYEKL. The CDR3 loop reads CASSLGRGTEAFF. As DNA, the CDR3 is TGCGCCAGCAGCCTGGGACGTGGCACTGAAGCTTTCTTT.

The rearrangement joins TRBV5-1 to TRBJ2-7, with a weak D call TRBD2 (5 bases). CDR1 SGHRS and CDR2 YFSETQ come from the germline V gene. This CDR3 contains 15 residues. The V end lost 3 bases, the J end lost 0 bases, and 13 bases lay between the germline ends. The CDR3 region is CASSYEPGVSYEQYF. The CDR3 DNA follows: TGCGCCAGCAGCTATGAGCCCGGGGTCTCCTACGAGCAGTACTTC.

The chain recombines TRBV3-1 with TRBJ1-2; D is uncertain. Germline CDR1 LGHDT, CDR2 YNNKEL (reference sequence). The CDR3 has 13 residues. Trimming removed 4 bases at V and 10 bases at J, with 16 bases between. This chain's CDR3 is CASSLSSGWHYTF. The CDR3 coding sequence is TGTGCCAGCAGCCTCTCGTCGGGCTGGCACTACACCTTC.

V is TRBV7-8 and J is TRBJ2-3, with 10 bases that match TRBD1. J lost 5 bases, V lost 3 bases, and 11 bases had no gene match. Germline V gene lookup returns CDR1 SGHVS and CDR2 FQNEAQ. The CDR3 consists of 17 residues. Written as DNA, the CDR3 is TGTGCCAGCAGCTTGGGACCCGGGACAGGGGACGGAGATACGCAGTATTTT. This encodes CASSLGPGTGDGDTQYF.

CDR3 DNA sequence: TGTGCCAGCAGCCAAGAGGCTAGCGGGTACACAGATACGCAGTATTTT. It yields the protein CASSQEASGYTDTQYF. The chain uses TRBV3-1 and TRBJ2-3; 8 bases agree with TRBD2. CDR1 and CDR2 (germline): LGHDT, YNNKEL (reference sequence). The V segment lost 0 bases and the J segment 2 bases; nucleotides outside the gene matches: 4. The CDR3 runs 16 residues.

The rearrangement uses TRBV6-5 and TRBJ2-3, with TRBD1 identical over 9 bases. Unmatched junction bases numbered 5, after V lost 0 bases and J lost 4 bases. The V gene's germline CDR1 is MNHEY and CDR2 SVGAGI. This CDR3 is 16 amino acids long. In nucleotides, the CDR3 is TGTGCCAGCAGTTACTCGAGACAGGGGGGTGCAGATACGCAGTATTTT. Its protein product is CASSYSRQGGADTQYF.

This clonotype was counted only a few times. The chain joins TRBV15 to TRBJ2-2; D is possibly TRBD2 (7 bases). The CDR3 loop spans 16 amino acids. The ends were cut back, 5 bases at V and 5 bases at J, with 18 bases in the middle. Germline assignment: CDR1 LNHNV and CDR2 YYDKDF (reference sequence). In DNA, the CDR3 is TGTGCCACCAGCCCGATGGCGGGGGCGGATACCGGGGAGCTGTTTTTT. Its protein product is CATSPMAGADTGELFF.

This clonotype was seen only once. The chain recombines TRBV7-3 with TRBJ1-6; tentatively, D is TRBD1 (5 bases). Deletions cut 5 bases from V and 8 bases from J, with 13 bases between. In germline, CDR1 is SGHTA, CDR2 FQGTGA. This CDR3 has 14 residues. This chain's CDR3 is CASSQRPGDSPLHF. CDR3 DNA sequence: TGTGCCAGCAGCCAACGCCCGGGGGATTCACCCCTCCACTTT.

This sequence joins TRBV28 and TRBJ2-5; 7 positions agree with TRBD1. Per germline, CDR1 MDHEN and CDR2 SYDVKM. With V trimmed by 6 bases and J by 5 bases, 12 bases remained unmatched. This CDR3 region has 15 residues. The CDR3, as DNA: TGTGCCAGCAGGGAGTCGACAGGGTTTTGGGAGACCCAGTACTTC. This translates into CASRESTGFWETQYF. Full variable domain (remainder filled in from reference TRBV28 and TRBJ2-5): DVKVTQSSRYLVKRTGEKVFLECVQDMDHENMFWYRQDPGLGLRLIYFSYDVKMKEKGDIPEGYSVSREKKERFSLILESASTNQTSMYLCASRESTGFWETQYFGPGTRLLVL.

The V call is TRBV5-1, the J call TRBJ2-3; D not certain. Trimming left V 2 bases short and J 0 bases short, with 13 bases between. This CDR3 contains 16 residues. Germline CDR1 SGHRS, CDR2 YFSETQ. The CDR3 nucleotides are TGCGCCAGCAGCTTAACCATAACAAGGAGCACAGATACGCAGTATTTT. Its translation is CASSLTITRSTDTQYF.

This chain connects TRBV28 to TRBJ2-1; tentative D call: TRBD1 (5 bases). Trimming left V 6 bases short and J 1 base short, with 10 bases between. The CDR3 has 14 residues. The germline gives CDR1 MDHEN, CDR2 SYDVKM. The CDR3 loop reads CASSDRESYNEQFF. In nucleotides, the CDR3 is TGTGCCAGCAGCGACAGAGAATCCTACAATGAGCAGTTCTTC.

The chain is built from TRBV19 and TRBJ2-7; 7 nucleotides line up with TRBD1. The CDR3 is 13 amino acids. V trimming: 8 bases; J trimming: 4 bases; junction bases outside the gene matches: 8. CDR1 and CDR2 (germline): LNHDA, SQIVND (reference sequence). DNA of the CDR3: TGTGCCAGTGGGGGACAGCCGGGATACGAGCAGTACTTC. The encoded protein is CASGGQPGYEQYF.

The V gene is TRBV27, the J gene TRBJ2-7, with D tentatively TRBD1 (5 bases). CDR3 length: 13 amino acids. V was pared by 3 bases and J by 4 bases, with 10 bases between. Germline V gives CDR1 MNHEY, CDR2 SMNVEV (reference sequence). The DNA of the CDR3 is TGTGCCAGCAGTTTGGGGCTTTCATACGAGCAGTACTTC. Protein product: CASSLGLSYEQYF.

V gene TRBV11-3 combines with J gene TRBJ2-3, with 13 bases matching TRBD2. The CDR3 consists of 15 residues. CDR1 is SGHNT and CDR2 is YENEEA in the germline V gene. J was trimmed by 5 bases and V by 3 bases; bases with no gene match: 2. The CDR3 coding sequence is TGTGCCAGCAGCTTGGGACTAGCGGGGTTAGATACGCAGTATTTT. Translating it yields CASSLGLAGLDTQYF.

The chain joins TRBV7-9 to TRBJ1-5; D remains ambiguous. In germline, CDR1 is SEHNR, CDR2 FQNEAQ (reference sequence). This CDR3 has 12 residues. Trimming took off 4 bases at V and 9 bases at J, with 10 bases between the two ends. The CDR3, as DNA: TGTGCCAGCAGCTACGATAGGCGGCCCCAGCATTTT. This translates into CASSYDRRPQHF.

V and J are TRBV7-9 and TRBJ1-4; D gene unclear. With 5 bases removed from V and 6 bases from J, the gap between germline ends came to 13 bases. Looked up from germline, CDR1 is SEHNR and CDR2 is FQNEAQ (reference sequence). The CDR3 totals 14 residues. The CDR3 nucleotides read TGTGCCAGCAGCCCCTATCGGGAGGATGAAAAACTGTTTTTT. It is translated as CASSPYREDEKLFF.

CDR3 protein: CASRMISYNEQFF. DNA for the CDR3: TGTGCCAGCAGGATGATCTCCTACAATGAGCAGTTCTTC. This rearrangement joins TRBV12-3 or TRBV12-4 to TRBJ2-1; D ambiguous. The CDR3 is 13 amino acids. V was clipped by 6 bases and J by 0 bases, with 6 bases between them.

V is TRBV2 and J is TRBJ1-3; 7 positions agree with TRBD1. Per the germline V gene, CDR1 is SNHLY and CDR2 is FYNNEI. This CDR3 spans 16 amino acids. V shed 6 bases, J shed 4 bases, and the junction held 12 bases outside the gene matches. The CDR3 region is CASRAGQAQSGNTIYF. CDR3 sequence (DNA): TGTGCCAGCAGAGCAGGACAGGCTCAATCCGGAAACACCATATATTTT. The variable domain in full, with the rest retrieved from reference TRBV2 and TRBJ1-3, is EPEVTQTPSHQVTQMGQEVILRCVPISNHLYFYWYRQILGQKVEFLVSFYNNEISEKSEIFDDQFSVERPDGSNFTLKIRSTKLEDSAMYFCASRAGQAQSGNTIYFGEGSWLTVV.

The table lists this clonotype with a count of one. V and J are TRBV7-2 and TRBJ2-2; the D gene is possibly TRBD1 (6 bases). Trimming cost V 0 bases and J 2 bases, with 16 bases left between them. CDR1 is SGHTA, CDR2 FQGNSA, per germline. The CDR3 spans 18 residues. CDR3 in amino acids: CASSLAPGQEVNTGELFF. The CDR3 DNA is TGTGCCAGCAGCTTAGCCCCGGGACAAGAAGTAAACACCGGGGAGCTGTTTTTT.

The chain combines TRBV6-5 with TRBJ2-7; TRBD1 might be the D (5 bases). Trimming stripped 6 bases from V and 4 bases from J, with 16 bases between. This CDR3 contains 14 residues. Germline CDR1 is MNHEY and CDR2 is SVGAGI. CDR3 protein: CASSPIRGTYEQYF. CDR3 DNA: TGTGCCAGCAGCCCCATAAGGGGAACTTACGAGCAGTACTTC.